The T cell receptor (beta chain) described here comes from a study of blood T cell repertoires in COVID-19. About the research overall: Acute-phase and convalescent COVID-19 samples originated in the United States, Italy and Spain. Sources were T cells, B-cell-depleted T cells, or PBMCs; the material itself was cDNA or gDNA.

The V and J ends lost 0 bases and 1 base respectively, with 9 bases between them. Germline loops: CDR1 LGHDT, CDR2 YNNKEL (reference sequence). This CDR3 has 15 amino acids. Clones were sequenced by immunoSEQ multiplex PCR, and TCRdb holds only the in-frame ones, with some missing. The sample holds some 200,000 clones, roughly 80% seen once. The sequence was collected from a human donor with acute or convalescent COVID-19. The donor label of this sample is uncertain. The rearrangement links TRBV3-1 (or the pseudogene TRBV3-2) to TRBJ1-1; perhaps TRBD1 as D (5 bases). Sample: peripheral blood. The CDR3 reads CASSQDSGKNTEAFF. CDR3 DNA sequence: TGTGCCAGCAGCCAAGATTCAGGGAAGAACACTGAAGCTTTCTTT.